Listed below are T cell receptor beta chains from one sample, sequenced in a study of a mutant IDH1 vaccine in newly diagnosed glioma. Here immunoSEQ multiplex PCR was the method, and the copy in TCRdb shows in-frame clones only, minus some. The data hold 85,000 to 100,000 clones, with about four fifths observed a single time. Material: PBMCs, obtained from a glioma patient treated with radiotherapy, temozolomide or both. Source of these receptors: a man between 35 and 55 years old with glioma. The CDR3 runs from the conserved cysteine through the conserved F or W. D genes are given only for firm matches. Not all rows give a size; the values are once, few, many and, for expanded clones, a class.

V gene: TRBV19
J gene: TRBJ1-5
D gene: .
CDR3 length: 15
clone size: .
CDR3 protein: CASSINFALNQPQHF
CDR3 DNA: TGTGCCAGTAGTATAAATTTCGCTCTAAATCAGCCCCAGCATTTT

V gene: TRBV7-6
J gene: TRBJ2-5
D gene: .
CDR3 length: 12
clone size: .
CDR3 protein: CASSLVQETQYF
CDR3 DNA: TGTGCCAGCAGCTTAGTCCAAGAGACCCAGTACTTC

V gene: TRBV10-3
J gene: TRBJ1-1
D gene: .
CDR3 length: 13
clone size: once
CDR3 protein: CATWDGVSTEAFF
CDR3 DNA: TGTGCCACCTGGGACGGTGTGTCCACTGAAGCTTTCTTT

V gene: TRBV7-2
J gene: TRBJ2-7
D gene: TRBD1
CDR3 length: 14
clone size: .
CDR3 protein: CASSLDRVFGEQYF
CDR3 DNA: TGTGCCAGCAGTCTGGACAGGGTCTTTGGCGAGCAGTACTTC

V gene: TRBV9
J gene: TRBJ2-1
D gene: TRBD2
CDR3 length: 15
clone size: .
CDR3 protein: CASSPDTSGSDEQFF
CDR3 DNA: TGTGCCAGCAGCCCGGATACTAGCGGGAGTGATGAGCAGTTCTTC

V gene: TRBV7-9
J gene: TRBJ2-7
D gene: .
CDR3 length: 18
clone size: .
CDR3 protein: CASSKIIIQGKPTYEQYF
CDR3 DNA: TGTGCCAGCAGCAAGATCATTATACAGGGAAAGCCTACCTACGAGCAGTACTTC

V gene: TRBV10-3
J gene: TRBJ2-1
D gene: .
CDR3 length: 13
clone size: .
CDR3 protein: CATGTPDTNEQFF
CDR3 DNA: TGTGCCACCGGGACACCCGACACGAATGAGCAGTTCTTC

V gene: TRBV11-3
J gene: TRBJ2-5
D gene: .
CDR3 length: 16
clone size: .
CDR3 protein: CASSLGRGQYQETQYF
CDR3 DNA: TGTGCCAGCAGCCTAGGCAGGGGCCAGTACCAAGAGACCCAGTACTTC

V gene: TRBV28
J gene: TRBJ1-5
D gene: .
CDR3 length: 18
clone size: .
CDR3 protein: CASSPSTGLGPRGQPQHF
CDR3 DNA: TGTGCCAGCAGTCCCTCCACAGGTTTAGGGCCCCGAGGTCAGCCCCAGCATTTT

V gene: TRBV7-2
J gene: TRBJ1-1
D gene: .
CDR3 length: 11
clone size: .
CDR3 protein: CASSQMGEAFF
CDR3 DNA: TGTGCCAGCAGCCAGATGGGTGAAGCTTTCTTT

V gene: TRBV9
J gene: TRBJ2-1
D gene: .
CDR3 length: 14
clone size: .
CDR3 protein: CASSVEGGAVEQFF
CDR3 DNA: TGTGCCAGCAGCGTAGAGGGTGGGGCCGTTGAGCAGTTCTTC

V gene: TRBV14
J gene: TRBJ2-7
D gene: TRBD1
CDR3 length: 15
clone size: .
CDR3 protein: CASSQLRQGIYEQYF
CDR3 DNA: TGTGCCAGCAGCCAACTACGACAGGGTATCTACGAGCAGTACTTC

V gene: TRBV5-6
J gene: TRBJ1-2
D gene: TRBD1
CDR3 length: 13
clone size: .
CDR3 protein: CASSWDRGHGYTF
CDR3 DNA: TGTGCCAGCAGCTGGGACAGGGGGCATGGCTACACCTTC

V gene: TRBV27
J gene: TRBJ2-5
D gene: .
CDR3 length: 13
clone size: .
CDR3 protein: CASSSTGTETQYF
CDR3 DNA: TGTGCCAGCAGTTCCACAGGAACGGAGACCCAGTACTTC

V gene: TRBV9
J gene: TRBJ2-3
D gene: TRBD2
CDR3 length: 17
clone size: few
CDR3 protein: CASSNQLASLSTDTQYF
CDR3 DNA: TGTGCCAGCAGCAACCAACTAGCGTCACTCAGCACAGATACGCAGTATTTT

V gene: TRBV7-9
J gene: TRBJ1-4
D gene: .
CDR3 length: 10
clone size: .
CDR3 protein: CASSHEKLFF
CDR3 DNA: TGTGCCAGCAGCCATGAAAAACTGTTTTTT

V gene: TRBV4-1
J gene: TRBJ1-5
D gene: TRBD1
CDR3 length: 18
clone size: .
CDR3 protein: CASSQVGRKDRGYQPQHF
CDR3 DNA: TGCGCCAGCAGCCAAGTAGGCAGAAAGGACAGGGGGTATCAGCCCCAGCATTTT

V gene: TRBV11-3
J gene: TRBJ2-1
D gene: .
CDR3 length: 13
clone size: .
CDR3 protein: CASKSGGGNEQFF
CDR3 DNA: TGTGCGAGTAAAAGTGGGGGTGGAAATGAGCAGTTCTTC

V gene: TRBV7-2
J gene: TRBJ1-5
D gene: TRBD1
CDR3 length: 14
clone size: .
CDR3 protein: CASSSQGAGGPQHF
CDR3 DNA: TGTGCCAGCAGCTCGCAGGGGGCAGGGGGCCCCCAGCATTTT

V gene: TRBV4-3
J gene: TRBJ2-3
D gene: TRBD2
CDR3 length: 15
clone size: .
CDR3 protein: CASSQEWREADTQYF
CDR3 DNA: TGCGCCAGCAGCCAAGAATGGCGGGAGGCAGATACGCAGTATTTT

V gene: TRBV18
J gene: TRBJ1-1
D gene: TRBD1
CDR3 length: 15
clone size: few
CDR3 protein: CASSPTGTANTEAFF
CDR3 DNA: TGTGCCAGCTCACCTACCGGGACAGCCAACACTGAAGCTTTCTTT

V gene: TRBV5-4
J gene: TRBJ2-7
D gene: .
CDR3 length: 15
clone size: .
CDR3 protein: CASSLGGRDAYEQYF
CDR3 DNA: TGTGCCAGCAGCCTAGGAGGCCGCGATGCCTACGAGCAGTACTTC

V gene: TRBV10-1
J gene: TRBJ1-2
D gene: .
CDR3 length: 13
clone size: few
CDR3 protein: CASSLEFNYGYTF
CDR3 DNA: TGCGCCAGCAGTTTAGAGTTTAACTATGGCTACACCTTC

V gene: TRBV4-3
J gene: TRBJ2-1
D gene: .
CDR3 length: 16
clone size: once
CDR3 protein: CASSQGPGTGYNEQFF
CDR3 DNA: TGCGCCAGCAGCCAAGGCCCCGGGACGGGCTACAATGAGCAGTTCTTC

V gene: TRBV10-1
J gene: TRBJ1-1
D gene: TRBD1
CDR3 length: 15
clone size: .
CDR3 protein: CASSVQGARRLEAFF
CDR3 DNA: TGCGCCAGCAGTGTCCAGGGGGCGCGACGACTTGAAGCTTTCTTT

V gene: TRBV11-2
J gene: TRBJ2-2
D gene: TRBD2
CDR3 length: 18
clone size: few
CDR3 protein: CASSLPGLRGGVSGELFF
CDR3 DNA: TGTGCCAGCAGCTTGCCGGGCTTGAGGGGAGGGGTGTCCGGGGAGCTGTTTTTT

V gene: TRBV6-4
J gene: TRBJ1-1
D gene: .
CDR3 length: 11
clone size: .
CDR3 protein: CASSDRTGAFF
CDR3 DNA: TGTGCCAGCAGTGACCGTACCGGAGCTTTCTTT

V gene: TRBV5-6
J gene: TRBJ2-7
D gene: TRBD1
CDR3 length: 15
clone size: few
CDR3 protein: CASSHGTGGAYEQYF
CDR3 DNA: TGTGCCAGCAGCCACGGGACAGGGGGGGCATACGAGCAGTACTTC

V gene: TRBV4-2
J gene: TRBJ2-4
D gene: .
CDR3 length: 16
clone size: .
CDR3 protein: CASSRDLAVTGNIQYF
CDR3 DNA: TGTGCCAGCAGCAGGGATCTAGCAGTGACGGGAAACATTCAGTACTTC

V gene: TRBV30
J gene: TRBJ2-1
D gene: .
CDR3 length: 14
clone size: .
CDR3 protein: CAWSLQANYNEQFF
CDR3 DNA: TGTGCCTGGAGTTTACAGGCTAACTACAATGAGCAGTTCTTC

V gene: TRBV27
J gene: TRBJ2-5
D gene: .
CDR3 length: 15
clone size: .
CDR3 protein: CASSLWDEGQETQYF
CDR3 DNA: TGTGCCAGCAGTTTATGGGACGAGGGGCAAGAGACCCAGTACTTC

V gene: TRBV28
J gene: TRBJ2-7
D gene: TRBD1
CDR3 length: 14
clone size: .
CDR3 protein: CASSAPGQGNEQYF
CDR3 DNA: TGTGCCAGCAGTGCCCCGGGACAGGGGAACGAGCAGTACTTC

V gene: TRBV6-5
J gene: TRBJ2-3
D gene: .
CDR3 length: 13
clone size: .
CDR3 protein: CASRRPPGDTQYF
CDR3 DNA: TGTGCCAGCAGGAGGCCACCGGGGGATACGCAGTATTTT

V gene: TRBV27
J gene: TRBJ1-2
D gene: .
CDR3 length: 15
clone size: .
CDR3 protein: CASSTLEGGIYGYTF
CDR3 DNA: TGTGCCAGCAGTACCCTGGAGGGGGGCATCTATGGCTACACCTTC

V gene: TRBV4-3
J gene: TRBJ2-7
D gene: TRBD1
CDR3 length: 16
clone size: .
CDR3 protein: CASSQDLGTGANEQYF
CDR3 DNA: TGCGCCAGCAGCCAGGACTTGGGGACAGGGGCCAACGAGCAGTACTTC

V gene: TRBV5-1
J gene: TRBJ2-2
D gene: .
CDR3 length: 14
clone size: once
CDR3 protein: CASSLVLDTGELFF
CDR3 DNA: TGCGCCAGCAGCTTGGTGTTGGACACCGGGGAGCTGTTTTTT

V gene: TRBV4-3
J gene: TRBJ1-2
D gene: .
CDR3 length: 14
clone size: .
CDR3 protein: CASSQLGTNYGYTF
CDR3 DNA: TGCGCCAGCAGCCAATTGGGAACCAACTATGGCTACACCTTC

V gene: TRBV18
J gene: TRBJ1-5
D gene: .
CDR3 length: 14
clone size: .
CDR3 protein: CASSPPSGNQPQHF
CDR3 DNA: TGTGCCAGCTCACCACCATCGGGCAATCAGCCCCAGCATTTT

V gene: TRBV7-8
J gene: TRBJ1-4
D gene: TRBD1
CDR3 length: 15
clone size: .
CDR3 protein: CASSLVTGINEKLFF
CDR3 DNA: TGTGCCAGCAGCTTAGTGACAGGGATTAATGAAAAACTGTTTTTT

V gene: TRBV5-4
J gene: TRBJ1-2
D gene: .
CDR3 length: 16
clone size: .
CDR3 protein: CASSLAGGRVGYGYTF
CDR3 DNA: TGTGCCAGCAGCTTGGCCGGGGGAAGGGTCGGCTATGGCTACACCTTC

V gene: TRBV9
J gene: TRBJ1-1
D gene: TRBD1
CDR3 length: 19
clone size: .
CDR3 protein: CASSAVGTGQGVVGTEAFF
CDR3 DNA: TGTGCCAGCAGCGCAGTAGGAACGGGACAGGGGGTCGTTGGAACTGAAGCTTTCTTT

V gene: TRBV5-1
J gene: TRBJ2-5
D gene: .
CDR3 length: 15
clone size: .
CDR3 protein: CASSFSGLRGETQYF
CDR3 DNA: TGCGCCAGCAGCTTTTCGGGACTCAGGGGGGAGACCCAGTACTTC

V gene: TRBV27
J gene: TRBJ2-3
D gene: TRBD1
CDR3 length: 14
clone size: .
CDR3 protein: CASSWTGITDTQYF
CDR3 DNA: TGTGCCAGCAGTTGGACAGGGATCACAGATACGCAGTATTTT

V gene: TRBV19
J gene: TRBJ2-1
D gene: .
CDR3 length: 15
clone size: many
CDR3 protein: CASSIGGGAGNEQFF
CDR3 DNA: TGTGCCAGTAGTATAGGAGGGGGGGCCGGGAATGAGCAGTTCTTC

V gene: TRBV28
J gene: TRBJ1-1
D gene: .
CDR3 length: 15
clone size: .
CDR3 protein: CASRRSYGSNTEAFF
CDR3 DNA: TGTGCCAGCAGGAGGTCCTACGGTAGTAACACTGAAGCTTTCTTT

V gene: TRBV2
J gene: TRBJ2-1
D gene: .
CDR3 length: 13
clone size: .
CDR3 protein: CASSRGTDNEQFF
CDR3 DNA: TGTGCCAGCAGCCGCGGGACGGACAATGAGCAGTTCTTC

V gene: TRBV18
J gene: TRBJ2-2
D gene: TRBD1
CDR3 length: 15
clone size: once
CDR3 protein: CASSPLGQGAGELFF
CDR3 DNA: TGTGCCAGCTCACCTCTAGGACAGGGCGCCGGGGAGCTGTTTTTT

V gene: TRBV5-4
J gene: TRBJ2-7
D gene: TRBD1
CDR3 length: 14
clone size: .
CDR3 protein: CASSLDRGSYEQYF
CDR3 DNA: TGTGCCAGCAGCCTGGACAGGGGGTCCTACGAGCAGTACTTC

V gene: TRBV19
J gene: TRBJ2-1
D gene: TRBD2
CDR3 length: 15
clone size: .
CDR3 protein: CASSIGSGPYNEQFF
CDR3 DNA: TGTGCCAGTAGTATTGGTAGCGGGCCCTACAATGAGCAGTTCTTC

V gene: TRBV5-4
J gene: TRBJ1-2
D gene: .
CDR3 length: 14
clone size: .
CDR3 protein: CASSLDRDSYGYTF
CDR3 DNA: TGTGCCAGCAGCTTGGACAGGGATAGCTATGGCTACACCTTC

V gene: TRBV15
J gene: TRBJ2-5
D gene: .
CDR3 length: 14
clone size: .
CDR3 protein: CATSRGPRGETQYF
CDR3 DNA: TGTGCCACCAGCAGAGGCCCAAGAGGAGAGACCCAGTACTTC

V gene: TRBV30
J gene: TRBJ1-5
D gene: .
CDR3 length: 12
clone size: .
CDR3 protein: CAWSVPHRPQHF
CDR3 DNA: TGTGCCTGGAGTGTACCCCATAGACCCCAGCATTTT

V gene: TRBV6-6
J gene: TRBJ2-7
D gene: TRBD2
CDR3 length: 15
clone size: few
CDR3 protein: CASSSPGLANYEQYF
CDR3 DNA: TGTGCCAGCAGCTCACCGGGACTAGCTAACTACGAGCAGTACTTC

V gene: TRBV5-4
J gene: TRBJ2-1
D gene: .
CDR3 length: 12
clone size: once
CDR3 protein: CASSLERREQFF
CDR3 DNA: TGTGCCAGCAGCTTGGAGAGGCGGGAGCAGTTCTTC

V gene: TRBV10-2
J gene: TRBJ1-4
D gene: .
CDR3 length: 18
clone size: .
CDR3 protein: CASSETPFSGGAIEKLFF
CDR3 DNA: TGCGCCAGCAGTGAGACCCCCTTCTCCGGGGGCGCGATTGAAAAACTGTTTTTT

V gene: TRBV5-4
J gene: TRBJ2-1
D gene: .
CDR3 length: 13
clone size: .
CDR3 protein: CASSLWGINEQFF
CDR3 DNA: TGTGCCAGCAGCTTGTGGGGCATAAATGAGCAGTTCTTC

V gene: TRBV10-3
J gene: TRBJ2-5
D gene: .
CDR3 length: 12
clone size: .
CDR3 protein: CAISGQQETQYF
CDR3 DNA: TGTGCCATCAGTGGTCAGCAAGAGACCCAGTACTTC

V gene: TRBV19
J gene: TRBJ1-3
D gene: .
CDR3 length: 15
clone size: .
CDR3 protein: CASSKSDVFGNTIYF
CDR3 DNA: TGTGCCAGTAGTAAATCGGACGTGTTCGGAAACACCATATATTTT

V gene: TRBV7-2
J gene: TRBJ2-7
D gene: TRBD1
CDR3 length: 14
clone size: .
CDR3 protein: CASSFWDSKYEQYF
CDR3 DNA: TGTGCCAGCAGCTTCTGGGACAGTAAATACGAGCAGTACTTC